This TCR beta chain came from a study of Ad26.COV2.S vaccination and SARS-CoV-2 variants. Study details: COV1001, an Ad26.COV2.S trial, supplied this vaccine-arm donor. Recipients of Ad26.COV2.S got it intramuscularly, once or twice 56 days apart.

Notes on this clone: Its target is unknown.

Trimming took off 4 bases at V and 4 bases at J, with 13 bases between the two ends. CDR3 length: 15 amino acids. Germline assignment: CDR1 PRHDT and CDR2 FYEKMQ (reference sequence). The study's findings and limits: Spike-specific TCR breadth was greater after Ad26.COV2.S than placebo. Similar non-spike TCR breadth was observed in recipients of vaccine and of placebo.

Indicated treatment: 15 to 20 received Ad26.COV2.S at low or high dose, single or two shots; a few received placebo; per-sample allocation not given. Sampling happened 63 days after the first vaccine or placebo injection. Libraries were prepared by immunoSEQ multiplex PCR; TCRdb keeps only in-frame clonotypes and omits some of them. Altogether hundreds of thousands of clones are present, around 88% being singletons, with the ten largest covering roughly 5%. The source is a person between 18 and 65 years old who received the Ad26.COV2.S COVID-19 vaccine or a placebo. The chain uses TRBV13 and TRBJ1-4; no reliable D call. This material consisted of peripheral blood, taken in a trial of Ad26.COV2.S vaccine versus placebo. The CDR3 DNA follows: TGTGCCAGCAGCTCGGGGAGGAGAAATAATGAAAAACTGTTTTTT. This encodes CASSSGRRNNEKLFF. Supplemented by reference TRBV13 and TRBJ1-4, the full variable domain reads AAGVIQSPRHLIKEKRETATLKCYPIPRHDTVYWYQQGPGQDPQFLISFYEKMQSDKGSIPDRFSAQQFSDYHSELNMSSLELGDSALYFCASSSGRRNNEKLFFGSGTQLSVL.